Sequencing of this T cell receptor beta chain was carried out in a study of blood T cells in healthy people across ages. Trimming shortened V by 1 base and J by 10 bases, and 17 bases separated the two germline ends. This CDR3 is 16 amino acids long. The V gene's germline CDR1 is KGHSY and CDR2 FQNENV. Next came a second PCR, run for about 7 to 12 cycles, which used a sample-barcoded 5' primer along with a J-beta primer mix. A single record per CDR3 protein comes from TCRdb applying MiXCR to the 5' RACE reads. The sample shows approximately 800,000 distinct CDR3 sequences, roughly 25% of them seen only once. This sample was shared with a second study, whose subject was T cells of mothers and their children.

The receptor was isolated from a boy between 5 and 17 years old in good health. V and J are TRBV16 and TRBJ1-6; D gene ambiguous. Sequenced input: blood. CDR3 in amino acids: CASSQFRALRESPLHF. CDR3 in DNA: TGTGCCAGCAGCCAATTTCGGGCCCTAAGAGAGTCACCCCTCCACTTT.